The present entry profiles one T cell receptor beta chain with its context. Individuals drawn from under 30 US areas were about 18 to 95 years old. Within 2 weeks of study entry, exposed participants had contacted a PCR-confirmed or clinician-diagnosed COVID-19 case. In germline, CDR1 is MNHEY, CDR2 SMNVEV (reference sequence). The CDR3 totals 15 residues. Trimming pared 4 bases from V and 0 bases from J, leaving 11 bases between. These data belong to a study of blood T cell repertoires in COVID-19. Study information: Sample material is recorded as cDNA or gDNA derived from T cells, B-cell-depleted T cells, or PBMCs.

Study processing details: Estimates of nucleated cell counts were drawn from the amplification of reference gene primers. Only in-frame clones appear in the TCRdb table, and some are missing; sequencing was by immunoSEQ multiplex PCR. For V, J and clone size, that table is used; D and trimming come from the DNA. The sample lists more than 110,000 clones; around 80% were seen once. J is TRBJ2-3 and V is TRBV27; tentative D call: TRBD1 (5 bases). This clonotype was sampled from a woman between 18 and 30 years old who had been exposed to COVID-19. The specimen was PBMCs or T cells enriched from blood (not recorded which). Here the CDR3 DNA reads TGTGCCAGCAGTTGGGCGACAGAAAGCACAGATACGCAGTATTTT. Translated, it gives CASSWATESTDTQYF.